Listed below are T cell receptor beta chains from one sample, sequenced in a study of OX40 agonist ivuxolimab in advanced cancers. Produced via immunoSEQ multiplex PCR; TCRdb's table is partial and in-frame only. The sample holds about 43,000 clones; about 86% are singletons and the top ten take more than 13%. Sequencing was performed on CD4+ or CD8+ T cells sorted from blood, taken in a trial of the OX40 agonist ivuxolimab. These receptors were obtained from an adult with an advanced solid tumor such as melanoma, head and neck, liver or kidney cancer. Each CDR3 is given without its conserved first and last residue.

V: TRBV9
J: TRBJ2-1
CDR3: ASGPALEQF

V: TRBV27
J: TRBJ2-3
CDR3: ASSWRRRATDTQY

V: TRBV6-5
J: TRBJ1-2
CDR3: ASRPQAWDGYT

V: TRBV6-5
J: TRBJ1-2
CDR3: ASSYPGVHT

V: TRBV28
J: TRBJ2-7
CDR3: ASSQRSRDYEQY

V: TRBV27
J: TRBJ1-2
CDR3: ASSLGLKSGYT

V: TRBV5-4
J: TRBJ1-2
CDR3: ASSFLGNYGYT

V: TRBV6-1
J: TRBJ1-1
CDR3: ASSEDPAMNTEAF

V: TRBV9
J: TRBJ2-2
CDR3: ASSPGGRTGELF

V: TRBV25-1
J: TRBJ1-3
CDR3: ASSESGGSGNTIY

V: TRBV7-9
J: TRBJ1-3
CDR3: ASSFTTGSGNTIY

V: TRBV4-3
J: TRBJ2-2
CDR3: ASSRGQVNTGELF

V: TRBV5-4
J: TRBJ2-3
CDR3: ASSLVPQGTDTQY

V: TRBV5-4
J: TRBJ1-2
CDR3: ASSLEPRVSAYGYT

V: TRBV5-5
J: TRBJ1-1
CDR3: ASSFPGGTEAF

V: TRBV29-1
J: TRBJ2-1
CDR3: SVPLGGSHNEQF

V: TRBV27
J: TRBJ2-5
CDR3: ASSLYGETQY

V: TRBV11-2
J: TRBJ1-4
CDR3: ASSADRGREKLF

V: TRBV7-9
J: TRBJ1-1
CDR3: ASRRAADRDLTEAF

V: TRBV11-2
J: TRBJ1-1
CDR3: ASSFSSEAF

V: TRBV11-2
J: TRBJ1-5
CDR3: ASSLGDSQPQH

V: TRBV14
J: TRBJ1-1
CDR3: ASSPLTGLTEAF

V: TRBV20-1
J: TRBJ1-1
CDR3: SASGTGEAF

V: TRBV5-1
J: TRBJ2-3
CDR3: ASSLGQGADTQY

V: TRBV6-4
J: TRBJ2-2
CDR3: ASLLSGARTGELF

V: TRBV7-6
J: TRBJ2-3
CDR3: ASSLRWSLAGTDTQY

V: TRBV4-1
J: TRBJ2-6
CDR3: ASSQDPLVIAGANVLT

V: TRBV4-1
J: TRBJ2-3
CDR3: ASSLFWRSSTDTQY

V: TRBV4-1
J: TRBJ2-1
CDR3: ASSQEPGGFNEQF

V: TRBV6-1
J: TRBJ1-2
CDR3: ASSAARQGPIGGYT

V: TRBV19
J: TRBJ1-1
CDR3: ASSTNPGGDTEAF

V: TRBV27
J: TRBJ2-1
CDR3: ASRVGWGVYNEQF

V: TRBV10-2
J: TRBJ1-2
CDR3: ASSSGGQGPYGYT

V: TRBV2
J: TRBJ2-2
CDR3: ASSSDGGNTGELF

V: TRBV6-1
J: TRBJ1-3
CDR3: ASSEESLEVSGNTIY

V: TRBV11-2
J: TRBJ2-2
CDR3: ASSLVGTGELF

V: TRBV6-5
J: TRBJ1-1
CDR3: ASSYRGVEAF

V: TRBV19
J: TRBJ1-1
CDR3: ASSFGGMNTEAF

V: TRBV19
J: TRBJ2-1
CDR3: ASSNPSWRGGNEQF

V: TRBV5-4
J: TRBJ2-7
CDR3: ASSLAGAYYEQY

V: TRBV4-1
J: TRBJ2-1
CDR3: ASSQGAGDNEQF

V: TRBV5-6
J: TRBJ1-3
CDR3: ASSFAYGGPDTIY

V: TRBV5-8
J: TRBJ2-6
CDR3: ASSLIQGSDSGANVLT

V: TRBV6-6
J: TRBJ2-7
CDR3: ASSYGAGFSEQY

V: TRBV19
J: TRBJ1-1
CDR3: ASSSLSLGGATEAF

V: TRBV4-1
J: TRBJ2-3
CDR3: ASSQGLAGGQDTQY

V: TRBV27
J: TRBJ1-1
CDR3: ASSDLQGSLGSEAF

V: TRBV9
J: TRBJ1-2
CDR3: ASSVSRGSQYGYT

V: TRBV9
J: TRBJ2-5
CDR3: ASSVTSGAGETQY

V: TRBV27
J: TRBJ2-1
CDR3: ASSLGWSPNEQF

V: TRBV7-9
J: TRBJ1-4
CDR3: ASSARMGRGGSGDEKLF

V: TRBV6-5
J: TRBJ2-3
CDR3: ASSWLAGGTDTQY

V: TRBV5-5
J: TRBJ2-1
CDR3: ASSSKPGLAVEQF

V: TRBV11-3
J: TRBJ1-6
CDR3: ASSSQGKNSPLH